The T cell receptor (beta chain) described here comes from a study of beta chain features in type 1 diabetes. V lost 0 bases and J lost 8, with 17 bases in between. Germline V gene data show CDR1 as LGHNA and CDR2 as YSLEER. The CDR3 runs to 16 residues. Every bit of the isolated RNA underwent reverse transcription, so sequencing read expressed TCRB transcripts. Sequencing of naive, central memory and regulatory T cell samples gave an average of about 3.57 million reads. Assay used: immunoSEQ multiplex PCR; TCRdb lists only in-frame clones, some missing. The repertoire holds 95,000 to 150,000 clones, with approximately 16% as singletons. Regarding the study as a whole: The naive, central memory and Treg TCRB repertoires looked more alike in patients than they did in healthy donors. Shortening of TCRB CDR3s, moderate but significant, appeared in all four CD4+ subsets of Type 1 diabetes patients. A PCR bias possibly favoring shorter templates would apply equally to patients and controls.

Via CD45RO/CCR7/CD25/CD127/CD95/CD27, cells of the CD4+ naive, central memory, regulatory and stem cell-like memory subsets were sorted. This clone was seen only a few times. What it recognizes is unknown. This TCR was recovered from a man aged 30 to 39 with type 1 diabetes. This chain joins TRBV4-3 and TRBJ1-5; the D is unclear. The sample taken for sequencing was central memory CD4+ T cells from blood. The CDR3 DNA follows: TGCGCCAGCAGCCAAGATCCGCTGGGCCCCGGCAAGCCCCAGCATTTT. Protein: CASSQDPLGPGKPQHF.